A selection of T cell receptor beta chains follows, all from one sample in a study of neurological immune-mediated disorders. MiXCR, applied by TCRdb to the 5' RACE reads, yields one record per CDR3 protein. This sample has roughly 100,000 distinct CDR3 sequences, with about a tenth found just once. Sequenced sample: PBMCs. These receptors originate from a female donor with HTLV-1-associated myelopathy (HAM/TSP). CDR3s include the opening cysteine and the closing phenylalanine or tryptophan. Each record gives: D gene, J gene, V gene, clone size, CDR3 protein, CDR3 DNA. The D gene is left open where the match is weak. Part of the rows lack a size; the others show once, few, many or a class for expanded clones.

>NA|TRBJ2-1|TRBV7-2|many
CASSFPSLNEQFF
TGTGCCAGCAGCTTTCCCAGCCTAAATGAGCAGTTCTTC
>TRBD1|TRBJ2-3|TRBV20-1|NA
CSATRTGGPDTQYF
TGCAGTGCTACACGGACAGGGGGCCCAGATACGCAGTATTTT
>NA|TRBJ2-4|TRBV12-3/TRBV12-4|NA
CASSLGLGIQYF
TGTGCCAGCAGTTTAGGTCTTGGCATTCAGTACTTC
>NA|TRBJ1-1|TRBV15|NA
CATSRGRRDEAFF
TGTGCCACCAGCAGAGGCCGACGGGACGAAGCTTTCTTT
>NA|TRBJ2-2|TRBV12-3/TRBV12-4|medium-sized
CASGGRAGELFF
TGTGCCAGCGGGGGGCGAGCCGGGGAGCTGTTTTTT
>NA|TRBJ1-6|TRBV20-1|many
CSARDHGRGNSPLHF
TGCAGTGCTAGAGATCACGGCAGGGGTAATTCACCCCTCCACTTT
>NA|TRBJ1-1|TRBV5-1|many
CASSRDPLTEAFF
TGCGCCAGCAGCCGAGACCCCCTGACGGAAGCTTTCTTT
>TRBD2|TRBJ2-2|TRBV5-1|many
CASSSPSPGGASGELFF
TGCGCCAGCAGCTCCCCTTCCCCCGGGGGGGCTTCCGGGGAGCTGTTTTTT
>TRBD1|TRBJ2-2|TRBV5-8|many
CASSFIRDRNTGELFF
TGTGCCAGCAGCTTTATCCGGGACAGGAACACCGGGGAGCTGTTTTTT
>NA|TRBJ2-7|TRBV20-1|many
CSASHGLSYEQYF
TGCAGTGCTAGTCACGGTCTCTCCTACGAGCAGTACTTC
>NA|TRBJ2-7|TRBV7-2|few
CASSRDADEQYF
TGTGCCAGCAGCCGGGACGCCGACGAGCAGTACTTC
>TRBD2|TRBJ2-1|TRBV12-3/TRBV12-4|few
CASSLSGGYNEQFF
TGTGCCAGCAGCCTTAGCGGGGGGTACAATGAGCAGTTCTTC
>TRBD2|TRBJ2-3|TRBV4-2|few
CASSQDRSGGAGSCYF
TGTGCCAGCAGCCAAGACAGGAGCGGGGGGGCCGGGAGTTGCTATTTT
>TRBD2|TRBJ2-7|TRBV7-9|many
CASSSLAGGYEQYF
TGTGCCAGCAGCTCACTAGCGGGGGGCTACGAGCAGTACTTC
>NA|TRBJ1-1|TRBV5-1|many
CASSPGANTEAFF
TGCGCCAGCAGCCCGGGGGCGAACACTGAAGCTTTCTTT
>TRBD2|TRBJ2-2|TRBV5-1|many
CASSGNSGGALSGELFF
TGCGCCAGCAGCGGAAATAGCGGGGGGGCCCTTTCGGGGGAGCTGTTTTTT
>TRBD1|TRBJ1-2|TRBV6-5|few
CASNSGTGSYGYTF
TGTGCCAGCAACTCCGGGACAGGTTCCTATGGCTACACCTTC
>NA|TRBJ2-5|TRBV5-5|many
CASRVGLPKQETQYF
TGTGCCAGCAGGGTGGGCCTTCCGAAGCAAGAGACCCAGTACTTC
>NA|TRBJ2-1|TRBV20-1|many
CSANPGINEQFF
TGCAGTGCTAACCCCGGGATCAATGAGCAGTTCTTC
>NA|TRBJ1-6|TRBV3-2|many
CASSPGNSPLHF
TGTGCCAGCAGCCCTGGGAATTCACCCCTCCACTTT
>NA|TRBJ2-5|TRBV25-1|NA
CASSEFGQNQETQYF
TGTGCCAGCAGTGAGTTCGGACAGAACCAAGAGACCCAGTACTTC
>NA|TRBJ1-1|TRBV5-1|NA
CASSRELNTEAFF
TGCGCCAGCAGCAGGGAGTTGAACACTGAAGCTTTCTTT